This T cell receptor beta chain came from a study of cytomegalovirus exposure and HLA in healthy donors. Note on this clone: Its specificity is unknown. The same CDR3 arises from other DNA sequences in this sample as well.

The PCR made use of 60 Vbeta and 13 Jbeta primers. Repertoires were generated with immunoSEQ multiplex PCR, while TCRdb's copy carries only in-frame clones and drops some. The data hold 150,000 to 200,000 clones, with approximately 80% observed a single time. Study outcomes and limitations: Most of the TCR beta V segments (in an earlier analysis) were productive either about 87% or about 30% of the time.

The V gene's germline CDR1 is DFQATT and CDR2 SNEGSKA (reference sequence). Trimming stripped 6 bases from V and 0 bases from J, with 6 bases between. The CDR3 extends over 11 amino acids. The sequence was collected from a man between 18 and 29 years old in good health and CMV-seropositive. What was sequenced was PBMCs. This chain joins TRBV20-1 and TRBJ2-7; no firm D call. CDR3 in amino acids: CSARGSYEQYF. In nucleotides, the CDR3 is TGCAGTGCGCGTGGCTCCTACGAGCAGTACTTC.